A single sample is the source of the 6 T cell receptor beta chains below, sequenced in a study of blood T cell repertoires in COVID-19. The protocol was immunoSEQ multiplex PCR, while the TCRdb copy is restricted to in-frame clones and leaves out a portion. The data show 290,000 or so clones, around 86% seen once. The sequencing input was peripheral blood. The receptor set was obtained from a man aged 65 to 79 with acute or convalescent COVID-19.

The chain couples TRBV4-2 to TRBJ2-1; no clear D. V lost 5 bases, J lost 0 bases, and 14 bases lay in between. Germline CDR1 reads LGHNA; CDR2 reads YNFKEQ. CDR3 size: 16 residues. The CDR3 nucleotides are TGTGCCAGCAGCGTCGAAGACTCGAGCTCCTACAATGAGCAGTTCTTC. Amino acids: CASSVEDSSSYNEQFF.

The CDR3 is CASSLRQDSPLHF. For the CDR3, the DNA is TGTGCCAGCAGCCTTAGACAGGATTCACCCCTCCACTTT. V gene TRBV27 combines with J gene TRBJ1-6; TRBD1 might be the D (6 bases). Germline-derived CDR1 and CDR2 are MNHEY and SMNVEV (reference sequence). Trimming left V 6 bases short and J 8 bases short, with 11 bases between. This CDR3 region has 13 residues.

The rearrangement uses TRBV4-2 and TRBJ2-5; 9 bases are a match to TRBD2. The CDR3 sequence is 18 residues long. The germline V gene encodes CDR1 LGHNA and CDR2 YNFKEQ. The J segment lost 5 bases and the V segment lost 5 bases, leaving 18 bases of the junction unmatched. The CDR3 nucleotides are TGTGCCAGCAGCGAGTCTTCCGGTGCGGGAGGGTTCGGGGAGACCCAGTACTTC. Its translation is CASSESSGAGGFGETQYF.

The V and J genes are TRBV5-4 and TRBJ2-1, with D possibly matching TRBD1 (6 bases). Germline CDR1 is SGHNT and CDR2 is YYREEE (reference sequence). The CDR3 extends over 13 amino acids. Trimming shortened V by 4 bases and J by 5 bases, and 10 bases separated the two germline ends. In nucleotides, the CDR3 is TGTGCCAGCAGCGTGGACAGCCACAATGAGCAGTTCTTC. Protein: CASSVDSHNEQFF.

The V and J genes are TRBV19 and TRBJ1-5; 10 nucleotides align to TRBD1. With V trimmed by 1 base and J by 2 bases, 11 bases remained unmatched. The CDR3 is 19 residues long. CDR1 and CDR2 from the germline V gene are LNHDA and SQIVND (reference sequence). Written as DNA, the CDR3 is TGTGCCAGTAGTATAGGTCCGGGACAGGGGAAGGTAGGCAATCAGCCCCAGCATTTT. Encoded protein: CASSIGPGQGKVGNQPQHF.

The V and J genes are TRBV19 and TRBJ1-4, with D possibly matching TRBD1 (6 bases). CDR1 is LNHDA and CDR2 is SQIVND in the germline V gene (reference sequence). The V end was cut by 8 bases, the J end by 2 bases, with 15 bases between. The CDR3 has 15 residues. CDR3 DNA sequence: TGTGCCAGTCGCCAGGGGCTGGGGACTAATGAAAAACTGTTTTTT. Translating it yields CASRQGLGTNEKLFF.